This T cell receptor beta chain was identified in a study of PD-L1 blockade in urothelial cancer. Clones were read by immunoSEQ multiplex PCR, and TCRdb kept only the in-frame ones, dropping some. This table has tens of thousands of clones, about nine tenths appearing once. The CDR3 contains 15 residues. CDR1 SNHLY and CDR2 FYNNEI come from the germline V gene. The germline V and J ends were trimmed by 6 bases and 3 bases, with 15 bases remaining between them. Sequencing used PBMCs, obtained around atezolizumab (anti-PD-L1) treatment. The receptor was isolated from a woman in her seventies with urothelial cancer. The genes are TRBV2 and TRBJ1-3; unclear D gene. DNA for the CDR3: TGTGCCAGCAGCGGGGAGGGCTTCGGTGGAAACACCATATATTTT. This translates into CASSGEGFGGNTIYF.